A selection of T cell receptor beta chains follows, all from one sample in a study of T-cell reconstitution after alpha-beta-depleted transplantation in children. Each CDR3 protein is one row after TCRdb ran MiXCR on the PCR reads. Of 100,000 or so distinct CDR3 sequences in the sample, roughly 16% are singletons; the top ten hold around a fifth. The sample consisted of PBMCs, mostly from graft donor cells, taken 180 days after TCRalphabeta/CD19-depleted stem cell transplant. The origin of the receptors is a male patient between 2 and 10 years old who had a stem cell transplant for acute lymphoblastic leukemia, so the T cells may come from the graft donor. The CDR3 runs from the conserved cysteine through the conserved F or W.

J gene	V gene	CDR3 protein
TRBJ2-7	TRBV20-1	CSARVFRQGSYEQYF
TRBJ1-2	TRBV7-2	CASRPSRGNYGYTF
TRBJ1-5	TRBV20-1	CSARDTTGDTVSNQPQHF
TRBJ1-2	TRBV6-5	CASSYSRDYGYTF
TRBJ2-1	TRBV3-1	CASSQEWSLGNEQFF
TRBJ1-2	TRBV20-1	CCARKAGGSGTNYGYTF
TRBJ2-3	TRBV24-1	CANSDRDGTDTQYF
TRBJ1-6	TRBV6-1	CASSDIGIEFHF
TRBJ2-5	TRBV5-1	CASSSQGPETQYF
TRBJ2-1	TRBV11-2	CASSLVGRSSYNEQFF
TRBJ2-7	TRBV27	CASSLSRISYEQYF
TRBJ1-1	TRBV21-1	CASSNAERTGRTEAFF
TRBJ2-3	TRBV5-1	CASSSLLAGTDTQYF
TRBJ2-5	TRBV9	CASSVAGETQYF
TRBJ2-1	TRBV11-2	CASSLGALTGRSYNEQFF
TRBJ2-2	TRBV4-2	CASSQGRRGNTGELFF
TRBJ2-5	TRBV7-6	CASSLESSGGVTQYF
TRBJ1-5	TRBV10-3	CAISESGMDQPQHF
TRBJ1-5	TRBV28	CASSYHRGKGNQPQHF
TRBJ1-6	TRBV5-1	CASSRTGTAALNSPLHF
TRBJ1-2	TRBV15	CATSRDPRDTSYGYTF
TRBJ1-3	TRBV5-6	CASSLLGNTIYF
TRBJ2-1	TRBV5-1	CASSNNHEQFF
TRBJ2-7	TRBV5-1	CASSPGGRDSYEQYF
TRBJ2-2	TRBV7-2	CASSTPSGGASGELFF
TRBJ1-3	TRBV4-3	CASSQMEGTGNTIYF
TRBJ1-5	TRBV5-1	CASSPAGQGAGQPQHF
TRBJ1-1	TRBV5-1	CASSPRTGGAGTEAFF
TRBJ2-1	TRBV11-2	CASSLDFSYNEQFF
TRBJ1-5	TRBV20-1	CSASTGVFQPQHF
TRBJ1-2	TRBV21-1	CASSPRPGQGEVNYGYTF
TRBJ1-3	TRBV9	CASTRTHSGNTIYF
TRBJ2-7	TRBV3-1	CASSSRAEQYF
TRBJ2-7	TRBV10-3	CAIRTQTPYEQYF
TRBJ2-3	TRBV5-1	CASSSDRDFLGDTQYF
TRBJ1-1	TRBV5-5	CASSSGLGGPNTEAFF
TRBJ2-7	TRBV27	CASSSPMGRDEQYF
TRBJ1-2	TRBV3-1	CASSLRQARYGYTF
TRBJ2-7	TRBV3-1	CASSQVGGAYEQYF
TRBJ2-2	TRBV10-3	CAIGRGTNTGELFF
TRBJ2-3	TRBV5-1	CASSAPGHPQYF
TRBJ2-7	TRBV18	CASSPSFGPPDEQYF
TRBJ2-5	TRBV11-1	CASSLASSRPGPRETQYF
TRBJ2-2	TRBV7-6	CASGVAEGELFF
TRBJ1-1	TRBV19	CASSTAGAVNTEAFF
TRBJ2-5	TRBV29-1	CSLRVQEDF
TRBJ2-1	TRBV5-1	CASSLESQYNEQFF
TRBJ2-7	TRBV2	CASNSDGSYEQYF
TRBJ1-2	TRBV12-3/TRBV12-4	CASSFGPPYGYTF
TRBJ2-7	TRBV18	CASSPLWGQEEQYF
TRBJ2-5	TRBV7-8	CASRVWTGATQYF
TRBJ1-2	TRBV3-1	CASSPNSLAAGTGAYGYTF
TRBJ1-1	TRBV6-5	CASSYSIPAGSAGYF
TRBJ1-5	TRBV3-1	CASSPSTGINQPQHF
TRBJ2-2	TRBV20-1	CSAYLLTVTNTGELFF
TRBJ2-3	TRBV18	CASSLQGGPDTQYF
TRBJ2-1	TRBV7-9	CASSALAGGYNEQFF